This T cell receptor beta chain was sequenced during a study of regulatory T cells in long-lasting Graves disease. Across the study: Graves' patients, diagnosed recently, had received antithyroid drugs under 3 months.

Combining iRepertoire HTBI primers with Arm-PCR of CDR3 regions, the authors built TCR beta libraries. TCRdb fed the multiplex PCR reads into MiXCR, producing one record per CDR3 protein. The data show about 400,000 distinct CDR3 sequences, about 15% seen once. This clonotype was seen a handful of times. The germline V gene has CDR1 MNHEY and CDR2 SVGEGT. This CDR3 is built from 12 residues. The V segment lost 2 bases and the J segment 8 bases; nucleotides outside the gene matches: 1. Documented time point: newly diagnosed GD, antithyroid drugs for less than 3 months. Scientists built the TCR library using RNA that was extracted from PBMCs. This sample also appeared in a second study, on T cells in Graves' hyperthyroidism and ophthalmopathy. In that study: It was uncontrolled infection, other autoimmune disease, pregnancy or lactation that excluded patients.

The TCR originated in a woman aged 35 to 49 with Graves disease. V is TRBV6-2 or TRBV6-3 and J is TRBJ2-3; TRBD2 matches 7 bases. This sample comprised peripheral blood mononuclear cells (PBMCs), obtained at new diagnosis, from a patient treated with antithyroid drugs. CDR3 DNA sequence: TGTGCCAGCAGTTACGGGAGGGGTACGCAGTATTTT. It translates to CASSYGRGTQYF.